This T cell receptor (beta chain) was captured by sequencing in a study of T cell responses to AZD1222 COVID-19 vaccine. The study's findings and limits: Targets within unmutated variant regions were reportedly found for nearly half of spike-specific TCRs. Researchers took repertoire samples only after the peak T cell response had come.

The study pooled second doses at about 4 or about 12 weeks. Assay used: immunoSEQ multiplex PCR; TCRdb lists only in-frame clones, some missing. Here the sample spans roughly 120,000 clones, 93% being singletons. Worth noting for this clone: Antigen: not known.

The CDR3 extends over 15 amino acids. Trimming removed 2 bases from V and 3 bases from J; junction bases left unmatched: 4. Germline lookup yields CDR1 SGHTA and CDR2 FQGNSA. This sample comprised peripheral blood, obtained 28 days after the second AZD1222 dose. This sequence was found in an adult who received the AZD1222 COVID-19 vaccine. This chain uses TRBV7-2 with TRBJ2-3; the match to TRBD1 covers 8 bases. The CDR3 DNA reads TGTGCCAGCAGCTTAAGCAGGGGGCCTACAGATACGCAGTATTTT. It encodes CASSLSRGPTDTQYF.